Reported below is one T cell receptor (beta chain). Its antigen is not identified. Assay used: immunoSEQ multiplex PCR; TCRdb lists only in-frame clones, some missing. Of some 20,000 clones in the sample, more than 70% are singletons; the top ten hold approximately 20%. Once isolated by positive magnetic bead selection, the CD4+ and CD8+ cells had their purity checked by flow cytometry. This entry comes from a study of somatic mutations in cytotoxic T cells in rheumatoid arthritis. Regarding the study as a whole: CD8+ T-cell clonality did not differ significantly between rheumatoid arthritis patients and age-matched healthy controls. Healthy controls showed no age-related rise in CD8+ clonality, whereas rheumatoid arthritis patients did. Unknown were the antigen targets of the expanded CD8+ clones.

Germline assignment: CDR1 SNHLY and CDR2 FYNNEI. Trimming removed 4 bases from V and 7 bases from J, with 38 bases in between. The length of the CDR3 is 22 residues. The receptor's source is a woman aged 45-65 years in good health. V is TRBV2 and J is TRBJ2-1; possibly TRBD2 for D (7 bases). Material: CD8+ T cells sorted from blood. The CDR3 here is CASSGEPTRPGLQVGGWNEQFF. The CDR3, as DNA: TGTGCCAGCAGTGGGGAGCCTACTCGACCGGGACTACAAGTAGGGGGTTGGAATGAGCAGTTCTTC.